The present T cell receptor (beta chain) was sequenced within a study of vaccination and CD4 T cells after COVID-19. Study-wide results and caveats: Although the median of SARS-CoV-2-reactive clonotypes rose from about 20 to 38, the change was not significant. Convalescent patients gained a median approximately 88% of their reactive clones only post-vaccination.

Scientists ran DNA taken from cultured CD4+ T cells through the Oncomine TCR Beta short-read assay for sequencing. It was cultured CD4+ T cells from which genomic DNA was extracted. TCRdb recomputed calls from the PCR reads with MiXCR, one row per CDR3 protein. The profile shows about 12,000 distinct CDR3 sequences, approximately 60% of them singletons. Treatment specified: approximately nine-day PBMC culture with coronavirus spike peptide pools or control peptides (ViraFEST assay). With around 10 ug/ml peptide pools and roughly 9.8 IU/ml IL-2, PBMCs were cultured at some 2.2 million per well. Comments on this clonotype: Antigen unknown.

Per the germline V gene, CDR1 is SGHNT and CDR2 is YENEEA. V shed 1 base, J shed 4 bases, and the junction held 6 bases outside the gene matches. The CDR3 is 15 residues long. The origin of this receptor is a human donor who had recovered from COVID-19. Input material: CD4+ T cells from blood, cultured in vitro. The chain couples TRBV11-3 to TRBJ2-5; the match to TRBD2 covers 7 bases. The CDR3 loop reads CASSLGAGAIETQYF. CDR3 nucleotide sequence: TGTGCCAGCAGCTTAGGGGCGGGAGCGATAGAGACCCAGTACTTC.